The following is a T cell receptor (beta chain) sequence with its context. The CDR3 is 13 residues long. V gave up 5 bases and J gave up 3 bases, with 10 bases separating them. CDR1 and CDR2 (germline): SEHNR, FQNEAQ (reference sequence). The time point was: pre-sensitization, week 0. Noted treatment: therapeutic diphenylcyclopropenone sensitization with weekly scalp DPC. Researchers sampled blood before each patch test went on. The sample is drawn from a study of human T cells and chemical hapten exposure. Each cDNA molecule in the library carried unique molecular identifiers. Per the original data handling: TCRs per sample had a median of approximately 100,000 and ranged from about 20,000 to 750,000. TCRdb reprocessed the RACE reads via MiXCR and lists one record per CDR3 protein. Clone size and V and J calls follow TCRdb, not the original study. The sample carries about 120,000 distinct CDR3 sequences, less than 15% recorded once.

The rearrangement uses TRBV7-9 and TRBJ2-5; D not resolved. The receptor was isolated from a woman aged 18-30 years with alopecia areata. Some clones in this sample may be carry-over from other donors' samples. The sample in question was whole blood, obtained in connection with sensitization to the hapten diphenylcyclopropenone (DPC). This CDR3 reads CASSGVMEETQYF. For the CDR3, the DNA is TGTGCCAGCAGCGGAGTGATGGAAGAGACCCAGTACTTC. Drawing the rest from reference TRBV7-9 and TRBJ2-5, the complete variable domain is DTGVSQNPRHKITKRGQNVTFRCDPISEHNRLYWYRQTLGQGPEFLTYFQNEAQLEKSRLLSDRFSAERPKGSFSTLEIQRTEQGDSAMYLCASSGVMEETQYFGPGTRLLVL.